The clone carrying this TCR beta chain appeared a few times. Its antigen is unknown. Trimming removed 0 bases at V and 6 bases at J, with 6 bases between. The germline V gene encodes CDR1 SGHAT and CDR2 FQDESV (reference sequence). CDR3 length: 13 amino acids. These data originate in a study of vaccination and CD4 T cells after COVID-19. The treatment denotes: approximately 9-day PBMC culture with coronavirus spike peptide pools or control peptides (ViraFEST assay). CD4+ T cells that had been cultured provided DNA sequenced with the Oncomine TCR Beta short-read assay. TCRdb fed the PCR reads into MiXCR, producing one record per CDR3 protein. The sample includes some 8,000 distinct CDR3 sequences, around 61% seen only once; the top ten take roughly a third.

The chain uses TRBV11-1 and TRBJ1-5, with D tentatively TRBD1 (6 bases). Sample: CD4+ T cells from blood, cultured in vitro. This clonotype was sampled from a human donor who had recovered from COVID-19. The CDR3 sequence: CASSLATGQPQHF. The CDR3 region has the DNA TGTGCCAGCAGCTTAGCGACAGGTCAGCCCCAGCATTTT.